This T cell receptor (beta chain) was recorded in a study of PD-1 blockade in classical Hodgkin lymphoma. Each and every patient relapsed after autologous stem cell transplantation, and patients got differing brentuximab vedotin exposure. The method was immunoSEQ multiplex PCR; TCRdb's version includes in-frame clones alone and lacks a portion of them. The sample holds just over 35,000 clones, about 70% seen once. There are 14 residues in the CDR3. CDR1 and CDR2 from the germline V gene are SGHDT and YYEEEE. Trimming pared 1 base from V and 7 bases from J, leaving 11 bases between. The source is a human donor with classical Hodgkin lymphoma. The rearrangement joins TRBV5-6 to TRBJ1-4, with a tentative D call TRBD1 (5 bases). Specimen: peripheral blood mononuclear cells (PBMCs), collected before the second cycle of nivolumab. CDR3 residues: CASSLRGSGEKLFF. The CDR3 nucleotides read TGTGCCAGCAGCTTGAGGGGCTCAGGTGAAAAACTGTTTTTT.